Each of the 2 T cell receptor beta chains below was sequenced from the same sample in a study of regulatory T cells in long-lasting Graves disease. Combining iRepertoire HTBI primers with Arm-PCR of CDR3 regions, the authors built TCR beta libraries. TCRdb reprocessed the multiplex PCR reads via MiXCR and lists one record per CDR3 protein. The table records 580,000 or so distinct CDR3 sequences, roughly 16% of them present only once. As to time point: newly diagnosed GD, antithyroid drugs for less than 3 months. Following extraction of RNA from PBMCs, that RNA was used to make the TCR library. A further study also used this sample, focusing on T cells in Graves' hyperthyroidism and ophthalmopathy.

This sample comprised peripheral blood mononuclear cells (PBMCs), obtained at new diagnosis, from a patient treated with antithyroid drugs. These receptors were taken from a man aged 18 to 30 with Graves disease.

This chain uses TRBV27 with TRBJ2-1; D possibly corresponds to TRBD2 (5 bases). V gave up 6 bases and J gave up 1 base, with 10 bases separating them. The CDR3 spans 14 residues. CDR1 and CDR2 (germline): MNHEY, SMNVEV (reference sequence). CDR3 bases: TGTGCCAGCAGCCGGGGAATTTCCTACAATGAGCAGTTCTTC. Amino acids: CASSRGISYNEQFF.

This clonotype has more than one count but fewer than ten. The chain recombines TRBV12-3 or TRBV12-4 with TRBJ1-6, with D perhaps matching TRBD1 (6 bases). V dropped 6 bases and J dropped 10 bases, with 19 bases sitting between them. The CDR3 length is 15 residues. CDR3 sequence reads: CASSWDTSRTSPLHF. The CDR3, as DNA: TGTGCCAGCAGCTGGGACACCTCCCGGACGTCACCCCTCCACTTT.